This T cell receptor (beta chain) is drawn from a study of neurological immune-mediated disorders (dated by TCRdb to 2018 to 2020). In terms of the full investigation: Of the roughly 34 multiple sclerosis patients, approximately 30 had relapsing-remitting MS and 3 had secondary progressive MS. Longitudinal HAM/TSP donors and healthy donors each had 3 time-points at intervals of roughly 3-40 months. The roughly 110 TCR-beta libraries covered PBMC samples along with longitudinal samples, technical triplicates, and paired sorted CD4+ and CD8+ T-cell subsets. The cohort comprised 65 to 75 subjects: roughly 15 HAM/TSP patients, around 35 multiple sclerosis patients and approximately 20 healthy controls. Using UMI-based sequencing, the study compared peripheral blood TCR-beta repertoires from patients with HTLV-I-associated myelopathy (HAM/TSP), patients with multiple sclerosis, and healthy controls. The full study reports these points: Across subjects, expanded clones never shared an identical CDR3 amino acid sequence, which suggests that the TCR-beta repertoires in every group were private. In phylogenetic analysis, the repertoires of 18 of 34 MS patients grouped into a cluster of related CDR3 sequences, which suggests a possible signature at the repertoire level. No association of the MS cluster with clinical or MRI features was observed, and the need for larger cohorts was stated by the authors. TCR clonal expansion was highest in HAM/TSP patients and lowest in MS patients, with MS patients falling below even healthy controls.

CDR1 SGDLS and CDR2 YYNGEE were looked up in the germline V gene. Counted from cysteine to phenylalanine, this CDR3 has 16 amino acids. Of the read, only the CDR3 DNA is kept; its 48 bases are in frame from base 1. Cut back by 5 bases and 0 bases, the V and J ends lie 14 bases apart. This clonotype was recorded at least ten times. Which antigen it targets is not known. No base quality values were provided; no much bigger clone lies one nucleotide off. The intended sense of this specimen's time point label: longitudinal time-point 2. For unsorted PBMC libraries, 2 million PBMCs were used after storage in RNAlater at -80 degrees C until RNA extraction. Multiple sclerosis patients were enrolled in a US clinical protocol evaluating disease progression by magnetic resonance imaging. Peripheral blood was subjected to Ficoll-Hypaque density gradient centrifugation to isolate PBMCs, which were then cryopreserved in liquid nitrogen.

cDNA was synthesized by template-switch 5'RACE using a primer carrying a 10-nucleotide random unique molecular identifier by which each TCR transcript was tagged. Each sequencing run produced over 160 million TCR-beta sequences covering 15-18 subjects. Total RNA was extracted with the RNeasy kit. TCR-beta VDJ regions were amplified with primers for the TCR constant region and the 5'RACE anchor, using the KAPA Real-time Library Amplification kit. Sample indexes and Illumina adaptors were added in a first PCR, and a second PCR then increased library yield. The roughly 650 bp TCR product was size-selected on a 2% E-gel SizeSelection system after Ampure bead purification. Library quality was checked on a Bioanalyzer, concentration was measured with Qubit, and libraries were quantified with the Kapa Library Quantification kit before pooling. Paired-end 2 x 150 bp sequencing of the libraries was performed on an Illumina HiSeq 2500. To increase sequence diversity, roughly 24-32% phiX was spiked into each library pool. The source study handled its data this way. The UMI-based MiGEC pipeline processed quality-filtered reads and removed over 75% of raw TCR sequences during error correction. IMGT germline references were used for aligning VDJ genes, and each clonotype was defined as a unique CDR3 amino acid sequence together with its V-J genes. Clonal expansion, Shannon diversity and CDR3 relatedness (CalcPairwiseDistances, ClusterSamples) were evaluated with VDJtools, and phylogenetic trees were built with CLCbio workbench. Clones with at least 8 unique UMIs were defined as expanded, with this threshold being based on coefficient-of-variation modelling across technical triplicates. TCRdb ran its own pipeline on the public reads, namely fastp trimming at Q25 and MiXCR clone calling, and kept in-frame beta chains. Merged by CDR3 protein, the rows form single entries marked with the most common genes and DNA. The V and J calls shown here were made by TCRdb, not taken from the authors' results. Recorded for this sample are 70,000 to 90,000 distinct CDR3 sequences; 5.5% to 6.5% of them occurred a single time. 7.9% of the sample lies in the top ten.

The receptor's source is a woman in her sixties with multiple sclerosis. The source material was PBMCs. The rearranged segments are TRBV9 and TRBJ2-2; the D gene remains uncertain. The DNA is TGTGCCAGCAGATCCCTGGGCACCACGAACACCGGGGAGCTGTTTTTT. This yields the protein CASRSLGTTNTGELFF.